The source of this T cell receptor (gamma chain) is a study of gamma delta lymphoproliferative disorders and STAT genes. About the research overall: Each gamma-chain library started from at least 50 ng of genomic DNA, using the LymphoTrack Dx TCRG Assay. Delta libraries were made per EuroClonality-NGS working group procedure. Study-wide results and caveats: Nearly all major patient gamma and delta clonotypes were public; only two gamma clonotypes were disease-private. Control T cells likely spanned varied maturation stages, whereas leukemic cells were skewed toward terminal effectors.

By sample fraction, this clone is medium-sized. Its antigen is unknown. Genomic DNA from isolated PBMCs served as the sequencing template. TCRdb re-processed the multiplex PCR reads via CATT. The table shows around 4,500 gamma-chain clones, with about 7.7% occurring only once. Sequencing was performed on blood. This sequence was found in a human donor in good health.

The CDR3 DNA is TGTGCCACCTGGGATGGGTGCTCATATAAGAAACTCTTT. Amino acids: CATWDGCSYKKLF. The V and J genes are TRGV4 and TRGJ1 or TRGJ2. TCRdb is silent on the J gene; assignment here came from matching the DNA to germline. Germline V gene data show CDR1 as EGSTGY and CDR2 as YDSYTSSV. J gave up 7 bases and V 0 bases, and 6 bases lay outside the gene matches. CDR3 size: 13 residues.